The present entry profiles one TCR beta chain with its context. The sample holds other DNA sequences that translate to the same CDR3. The data derive from a study of CD4+ T cells in melanoma. The repertoire was sequenced with immunoSEQ multiplex PCR; TCRdb's copy has only in-frame clones and lacks some. The repertoire includes 20,000 to 25,000 clones, more than 65% of them detected once, and less than 4.5% sits in the top ten. Trimming took 0 bases from V and 9 from J, leaving 13 bases between them. CDR3 size: 15 residues. Germline CDR1 reads SGDLS; CDR2 reads YYNGEE. Sequencing input: cells from a culture (not recorded whether cultured in vitro). The TCR was taken from a human donor with melanoma. The chain uses TRBV9 and TRBJ1-6; D is unclear. The CDR3 reads CASSVDGEGGSPLHF. The CDR3 DNA is TGTGCCAGCAGCGTAGATGGCGAGGGAGGTTCACCCCTCCACTTT.